Given below is one T cell receptor beta chain in context. Ten or more counts support this clone. The target of this receptor is not known. No clone much larger than this one lies a single base away; base qualities are absent. The V and J ends are trimmed by 1 base and 1 base, leaving 13 bases between them. The CDR3 sequence holds 16 residues, the cysteine and phenylalanine included. Just CDR3 DNA is preserved here, 48 bases in frame from base 1. CDR1 and CDR2, per the germline V gene, are SGHTS and YDEGEE. This record comes from a study of metastatic and nonmetastatic thyroid tumors (dated by TCRdb to 2020 to 2022). For context, the study as a whole: The researchers compared repertoires between peripheral blood samples and tumor or nodule tissue samples from patients with malignant or benign thyroid disease. General findings and caveats noted by the study authors: In both blood and tumor samples, malignant tumors were reported to have significantly higher TCR beta diversity than benign nodules.

Preparation of the library involved PCR. The instrument was an Illumina HiSeq 4000. High-throughput sequencing was used to profile the TCR beta-chain CDR3 region of each patient. As for the authors' bioinformatics: A classifier to discriminate distant-metastatic papillary thyroid cancer patients was built from CDR3 differences across clinicopathological groups. The Shannon index was used to measure repertoire diversity, and the Morisita-Horn index was used to measure how similar tumor and blood repertoires were. TCRdb passed the public sequencing reads through fastp at Q25 and MiXCR, retaining productive beta sequences. Here the V and J calls rest on TCRdb's processing, not on the authors' analysis. The sample includes tens of thousands of clones, with 13% observed a single time. Of the sample, roughly an eighth is held by the ten largest clones. No treatment had been received by any patient before thyroid surgery. Using T-cell receptor beta sequencing, the researchers looked back retrospectively at clinical samples from patients, gathered between about 2012 and 2018.

The sequence derives from a female donor with papillary thyroid cancer or a benign thyroid nodule (not recorded which). Some clones in this sample may be carry-over from other donors' samples. Specimen: blood. The sequence joins TRBV5-8 to TRBJ2-3; the D call could be TRBD1 or TRBD2, with each sharing 5 bases. The bases are TGTGCCAGCAGCTTGCGGGGACCCCACCGCACAGATACGCAGTATTTT. This is translated as CASSLRGPHRTDTQYF.